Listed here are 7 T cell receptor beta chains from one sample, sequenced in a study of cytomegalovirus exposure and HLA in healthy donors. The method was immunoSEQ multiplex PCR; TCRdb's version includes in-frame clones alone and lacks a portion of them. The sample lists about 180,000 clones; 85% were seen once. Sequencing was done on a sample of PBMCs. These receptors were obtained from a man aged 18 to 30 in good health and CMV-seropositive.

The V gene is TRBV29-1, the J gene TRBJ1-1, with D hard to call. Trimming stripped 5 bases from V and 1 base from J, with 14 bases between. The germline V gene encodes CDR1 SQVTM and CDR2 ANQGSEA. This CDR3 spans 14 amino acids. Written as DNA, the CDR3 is TGCAGCGTTAACCCCCTACGAGGGAACACTGAAGCTTTCTTT. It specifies CSVNPLRGNTEAFF.

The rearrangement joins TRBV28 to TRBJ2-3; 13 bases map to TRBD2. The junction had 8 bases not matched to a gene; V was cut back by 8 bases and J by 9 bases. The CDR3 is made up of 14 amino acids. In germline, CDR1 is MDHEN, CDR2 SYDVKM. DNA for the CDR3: TGTGCCAGCGGAACTAGCGGGGGGGCCGGGACGCAGTATTTT. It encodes CASGTSGGAGTQYF.

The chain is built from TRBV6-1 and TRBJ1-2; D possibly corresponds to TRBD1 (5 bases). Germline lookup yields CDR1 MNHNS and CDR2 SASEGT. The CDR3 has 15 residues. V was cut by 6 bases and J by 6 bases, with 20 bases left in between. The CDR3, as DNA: TGTGCCAGCAGCGAAACAGCGGGGGGAGGGGATGGCTACACCTTC. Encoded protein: CASSETAGGGDGYTF.

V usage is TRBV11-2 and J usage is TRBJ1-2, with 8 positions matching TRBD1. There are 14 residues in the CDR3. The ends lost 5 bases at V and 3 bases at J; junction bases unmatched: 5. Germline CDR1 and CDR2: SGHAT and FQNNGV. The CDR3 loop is CASSRDRGDYGYTF. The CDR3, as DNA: TGTGCCAGCAGCCGCGACAGGGGCGACTATGGCTACACCTTC.

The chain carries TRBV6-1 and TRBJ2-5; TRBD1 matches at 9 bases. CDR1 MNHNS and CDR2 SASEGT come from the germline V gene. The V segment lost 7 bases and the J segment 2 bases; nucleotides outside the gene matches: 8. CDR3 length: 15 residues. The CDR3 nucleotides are TGTGCCAGCACTCCGGACAGGGGCCTTCAAGAGACCCAGTACTTC. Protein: CASTPDRGLQETQYF.

The CDR3: CASTPGTGTNEKLFF. CDR3 coding DNA: TGTGCCAGCACCCCCGGGACAGGGACTAATGAAAAACTGTTTTTT. The chain is built from TRBV7-8 and TRBJ1-4, with 9 bases lining up with TRBD1. V lost 7 bases and J lost 2; bases outside the gene matches: 5. This CDR3 has 15 residues. Germline CDR1 and CDR2: SGHVS and FQNEAQ. Full variable domain (missing parts from reference TRBV7-8 and TRBJ1-4): GAGVSQSPRYKVAKRGQDVALRCDPISGHVSLFWYQQALGQGPEFLTYFQNEAQLDKSGLPSDRFFAERPEGSVSTLKIQRTQQEDSAVYLCASTPGTGTNEKLFFGSGTQLSVL.

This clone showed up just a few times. The CDR3 region has the DNA TGTGCCCGACAGGGGACTCCTTACAATGAGCAGTTCTTC. This codes for CARQGTPYNEQFF. The chain couples TRBV19 to TRBJ2-1; 8 bases are shared with TRBD1. CDR3 size: 13 residues. V shed 11 bases and J 4 bases; nucleotides not matched to a gene: 7. Per germline, CDR1 LNHDA and CDR2 SQIVND (reference sequence).